This entry is about one T cell receptor beta chain. Which antigen it targets is not known. No much larger clone exists at a distance of one base, and base qualities are not known. V is pared back by 4 bases and J by 5 bases, with 17 bases lying between the germline termini. There are 15 amino acids in the CDR3, from cysteine to phenylalanine inclusive. Of the read, only the CDR3 DNA is kept; its 45 bases are in frame from base 1. The germline V gene specifies SGHVS as CDR1 and FNYEAQ as CDR2. This entry belongs to a study of CD8 T cells in Susac syndrome (dated by TCRdb to between 2018 and 2020). As for the study more broadly: The study used repertoire sequencing to test whether antigen drove CD8+ T cell activation and differentiation in Susac syndrome. Clonality of the CD8+ T cell repertoire was compared between more than 10 healthy donors, approximately 14 Susac syndrome patients and around 15 multiple sclerosis patients. What the study reported, not specific to this receptor: The number of individuals in the TCR sequencing and HLA analysis was recognized as being relatively small.

RNA was extracted with the RNeasy kit and about 0.5 to 1 ug was reverse transcribed using random hexamers. The immunoSEQ multiplex PCR assay, covering 54 Vbeta and 13 Jbeta segments, was used to amplify TCR beta CDR3 regions. PCR amplification bias was corrected using a synthetic template baseline for primer optimization and computational correction. In the paper's pipeline: Reads were annotated to V, D and J genes according to IMGT and were analyzed with immunoSEQ Analyzer, with only productive sequences retained. Clonality was calculated as one minus the Shannon entropy normalized by log2 of the number of productive unique sequences. Public and private clones were assessed among the 100 most prevalent clones of each patient and control. A clone was defined as Susac-specific if it was absent from the healthy and MS cohorts, from about 1,100 published viral clones and from other ImmuneACCESS disease sequences. TCRdb redid the processing of the public reads, applying fastp at Q25 and MiXCR, and retained in-frame beta chains. Merged by CDR3 protein, the rows form single entries marked with the most common genes and DNA. Clone size and V and J calls follow TCRdb, not the original study. This sample has about 300,000 distinct CDR3 sequences in its table, and about nine tenths of those were observed once. The ten largest clones add up to approximately 0.18% of the sample.

Peripheral blood CD8+ and CD4+ T cells from healthy donors, Susac syndrome patients and multiple sclerosis patients were profiled using high-throughput TCR beta sequencing. The multiple sclerosis controls were treatment-naive patients whose relapsing-remitting disease, either stable or active, fulfilled the revised McDonald criteria. Bulk CD8+ and CD4+ T cells were purified by magnetic negative isolation, whereas CD8+ TEMRA cells were enriched by FACS. Blood was collected in EDTA tubes and processed within 24 hours, with PBMCs isolated through density gradient centrifugation. PBMCs intended for TCR sequencing were frozen in liquid nitrogen and were later thawed in a 37 degrees C water bath. The sorted or isolated CD4+, CD8+ and CD8+ TEMRA cells had a purity of 90% or higher.

Here the chain combines TRBV7-6 and TRBJ2-5; the D segment might be TRBD1 or TRBD2, since each matches 5 bases. The sample comprised CD8+ T cells from PBMCs. This TCR came from a human donor with multiple sclerosis. The DNA sequence is as follows: TGTGCCAGCAGCTCGCTTGGGGACCGTCGCGAGACCCAGTACTTC. The encoded protein is CASSSLGDRRETQYF.